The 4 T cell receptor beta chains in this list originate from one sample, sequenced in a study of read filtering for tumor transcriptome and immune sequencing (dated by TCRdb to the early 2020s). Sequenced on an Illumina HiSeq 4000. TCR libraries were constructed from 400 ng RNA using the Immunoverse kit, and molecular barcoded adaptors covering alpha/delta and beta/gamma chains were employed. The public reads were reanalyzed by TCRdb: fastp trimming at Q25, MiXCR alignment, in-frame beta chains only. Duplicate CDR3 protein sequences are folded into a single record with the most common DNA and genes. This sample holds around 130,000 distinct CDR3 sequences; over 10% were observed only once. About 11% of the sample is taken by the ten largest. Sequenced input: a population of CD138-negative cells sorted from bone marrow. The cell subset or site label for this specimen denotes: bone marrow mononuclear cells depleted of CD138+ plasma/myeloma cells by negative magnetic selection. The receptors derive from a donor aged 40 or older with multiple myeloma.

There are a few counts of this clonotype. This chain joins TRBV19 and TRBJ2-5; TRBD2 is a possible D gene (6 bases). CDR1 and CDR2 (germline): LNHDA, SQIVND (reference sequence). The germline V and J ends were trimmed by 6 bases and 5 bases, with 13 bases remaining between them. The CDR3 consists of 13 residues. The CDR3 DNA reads TGTGCCAGTAGAATCAATGGAGGGGAGACCCAGTACTTC. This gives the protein CASRINGGETQYF.

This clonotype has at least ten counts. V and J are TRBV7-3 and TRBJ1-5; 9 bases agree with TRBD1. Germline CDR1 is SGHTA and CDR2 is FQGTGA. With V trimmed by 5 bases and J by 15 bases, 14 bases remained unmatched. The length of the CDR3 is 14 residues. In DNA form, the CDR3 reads TGTGCCAGCAGCAAAAAGGTCCGGGACAGGGTCCTGCATTTT. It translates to CASSKKVRDRVLHF. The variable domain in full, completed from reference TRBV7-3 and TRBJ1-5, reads GAGVSQTPSNKVTEKGKYVELRCDPISGHTALYWYRQSLGQGPEFLIYFQGTGAADDSGLPNDRFFAVRPEGSVSTLKIQRTERGDSAVYLCASSKKVRDRVLHFGDGTRLSIL.

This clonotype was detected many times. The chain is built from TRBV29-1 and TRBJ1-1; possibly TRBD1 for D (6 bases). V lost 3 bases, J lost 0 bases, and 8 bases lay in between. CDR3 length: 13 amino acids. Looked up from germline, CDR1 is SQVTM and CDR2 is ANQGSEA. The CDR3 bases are TGCAGCGTTGAGAGGGGGATGAACACTGAAGCTTTCTTT. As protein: CSVERGMNTEAFF.

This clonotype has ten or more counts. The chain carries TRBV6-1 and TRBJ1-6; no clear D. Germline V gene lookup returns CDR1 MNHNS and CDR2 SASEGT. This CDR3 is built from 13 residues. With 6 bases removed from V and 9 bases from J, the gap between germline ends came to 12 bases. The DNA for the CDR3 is TGTGCCAGCAGCCCGCGGGAGGGTTCACCCCTCCACTTT. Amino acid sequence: CASSPREGSPLHF.